Sequencing of this T cell receptor beta chain was carried out in a study of Graves' ophthalmopathy and Graves' hyperthyroidism. General study points: In blood, most expanded thyroid clonotypes above 0.001 frequency were also detected.

Amplification of TCR beta CDR3 regions used RNA transcripts. The authors performed first-round RT-PCR with HTBI primers and then a second-round multiplex PCR. TCRdb passed the multiplex PCR reads through MiXCR, listing each CDR3 protein once. The sample contains about 210,000 distinct CDR3 sequences, 25% to 30% of which appear only once. This CDR3 has 14 amino acids. The germline gives CDR1 SEHNR, CDR2 FQNEAQ (reference sequence). V gave up 1 base and J gave up 5 bases, with 11 bases separating them. This clonotype came up many times. The antigen remains unidentified. The sample was peripheral blood. The chain carries TRBV7-9 and TRBJ1-2; unclear D gene. This TCR was recovered from a man over 45 with Graves' ophthalmopathy. The CDR3 spells CASSLDTAGYGYTF. Here the CDR3 DNA reads TGTGCCAGCAGCTTAGATACGGCAGGTTATGGCTACACCTTC.